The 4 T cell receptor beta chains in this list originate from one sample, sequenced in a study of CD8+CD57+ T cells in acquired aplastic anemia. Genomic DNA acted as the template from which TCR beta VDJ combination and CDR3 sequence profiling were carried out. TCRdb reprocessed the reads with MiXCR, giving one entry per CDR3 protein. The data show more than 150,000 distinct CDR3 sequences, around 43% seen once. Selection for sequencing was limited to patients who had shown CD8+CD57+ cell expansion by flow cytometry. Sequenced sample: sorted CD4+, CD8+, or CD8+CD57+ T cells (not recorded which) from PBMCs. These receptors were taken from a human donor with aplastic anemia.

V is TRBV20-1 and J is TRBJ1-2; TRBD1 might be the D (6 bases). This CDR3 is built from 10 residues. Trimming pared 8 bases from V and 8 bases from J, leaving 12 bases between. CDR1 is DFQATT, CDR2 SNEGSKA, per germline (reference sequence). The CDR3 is CSYTQGGYTF. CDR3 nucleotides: TGCAGTTATACCCAGGGGGGCTACACCTTC.

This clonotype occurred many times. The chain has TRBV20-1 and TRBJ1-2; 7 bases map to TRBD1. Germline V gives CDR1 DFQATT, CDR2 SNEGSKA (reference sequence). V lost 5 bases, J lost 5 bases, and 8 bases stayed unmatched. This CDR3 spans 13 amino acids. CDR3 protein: CSAEDREHYGYTF. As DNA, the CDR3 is TGCAGTGCTGAAGACAGGGAACATTATGGCTACACCTTC.

The CDR3 bases are TGCGCCAGCAGTGGGGGCCAGAGCTATGGCTACACCTTC. Its translation is CASSGGQSYGYTF. The chain recombines TRBV10-2 with TRBJ1-2; D is possibly TRBD1 (5 bases). The CDR3 consists of 13 residues. The V and J ends lost 4 bases and 4 bases respectively, with 10 bases between them. Germline V gene sequence: CDR1 WSHSY, CDR2 SAAADI.

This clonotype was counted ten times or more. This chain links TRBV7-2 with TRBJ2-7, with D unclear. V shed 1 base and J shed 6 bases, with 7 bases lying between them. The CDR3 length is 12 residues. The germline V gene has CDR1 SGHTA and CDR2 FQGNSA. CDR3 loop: CASSLGIGEQYF. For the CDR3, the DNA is TGTGCCAGCAGCTTAGGGATCGGCGAGCAGTACTTC.